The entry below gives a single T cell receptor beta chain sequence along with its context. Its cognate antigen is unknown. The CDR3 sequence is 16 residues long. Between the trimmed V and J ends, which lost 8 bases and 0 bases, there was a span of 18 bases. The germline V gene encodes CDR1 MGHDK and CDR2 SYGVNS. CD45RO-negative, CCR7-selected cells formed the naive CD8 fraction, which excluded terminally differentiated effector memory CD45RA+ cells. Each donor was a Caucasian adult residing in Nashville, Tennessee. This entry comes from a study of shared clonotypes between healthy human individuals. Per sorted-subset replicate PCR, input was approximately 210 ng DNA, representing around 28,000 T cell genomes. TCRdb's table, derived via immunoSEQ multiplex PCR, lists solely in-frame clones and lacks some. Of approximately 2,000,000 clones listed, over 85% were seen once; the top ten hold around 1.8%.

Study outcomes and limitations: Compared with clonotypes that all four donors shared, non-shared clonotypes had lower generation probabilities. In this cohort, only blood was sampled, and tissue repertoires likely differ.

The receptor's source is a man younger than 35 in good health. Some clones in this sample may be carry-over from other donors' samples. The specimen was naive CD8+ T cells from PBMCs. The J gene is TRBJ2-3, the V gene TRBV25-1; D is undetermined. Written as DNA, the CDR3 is TGTGCCAGCCTCCCCTCGGCCTCGCCAAGCACAGATACGCAGTATTTT. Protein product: CASLPSASPSTDTQYF.